Shown below are 10 T cell receptor beta chains from a single sample sequenced in a study of neurological immune-mediated disorders. TCRdb redid the calling of the 5' RACE reads with MiXCR, one entry per CDR3 protein. Of about 48,000 distinct CDR3 sequences listed, 10% were seen once; the top ten hold 21%. Sequenced sample: PBMCs. The receptors shown here come from a woman aged 40 to 50 with HTLV-1-associated myelopathy (HAM/TSP).

This clonotype was detected many times. This rearrangement joins TRBV4-3 to TRBJ2-2; no clear D gene. Trimming cost V 1 base and J 1 base, with 4 bases left between them. The CDR3 sequence is 14 residues long. Per the germline V gene, CDR1 is LGHNA and CDR2 is YSLEER. CDR3: CASSQGRNTGELFF. The CDR3 DNA reads as TGCGCCAGCAGCCAAGGGCGGAACACCGGGGAGCTGTTTTTT.

The table lists this clonotype with many counts. V and J are TRBV20-1 and TRBJ2-3; perhaps D is TRBD1 or TRBD2 (5 bases each). V was cut by 5 bases and J by 1 base, with 13 bases left in between. CDR1 is DFQATT, CDR2 SNEGSKA, per germline (reference sequence). CDR3 length: 14 amino acids. The CDR3: CSALRDPGTDTQYF. CDR3 nucleotide sequence: TGCAGTGCTCTCCGGGACCCCGGCACAGATACGCAGTATTTT.

This clonotype was recorded many times. This chain connects TRBV10-1 to TRBJ1-2; D not certain. The CDR3 length is 13 residues. CDR1 WNHNN and CDR2 SYGVQD come from the germline V gene (reference sequence). Trimming removed 0 bases from V and 4 bases from J, with 6 bases in between. The CDR3 DNA sequence: TGCGCCAGCAGTGAGTCGGCCAGCTATGGCTACACCTTC. It yields the protein CASSESASYGYTF.

In this sample, this clonotype turned up many times. The V call is TRBV18, the J call TRBJ2-2; 11 positions match TRBD1. Trimming removed 1 base from V and 4 bases from J; junction bases left unmatched: 2. Germline assignment: CDR1 KGHSH and CDR2 LQKENI. The CDR3 spans 16 residues. The CDR3 nucleotides read TGTGCCAGCTCACCACGCGGGACAGGGGGCACCGGGGAGCTGTTTTTT. The encoded protein is CASSPRGTGGTGELFF.

This clonotype was observed at least ten times. The genes are TRBV27 and TRBJ1-5, with D unresolved. CDR3 size: 13 residues. The V gene's germline CDR1 is MNHEY and CDR2 SMNVEV (reference sequence). Trimming took 3 bases from V and 1 from J, leaving 4 bases between them. The CDR3 DNA is TGTGCCAGCAGTTTGGGAAGCAATCAGCCCCAGCATTTT. It codes for CASSLGSNQPQHF.

The chain recombines TRBV6-5 with TRBJ1-5; D is undetermined. CDR1 and CDR2 (germline): MNHEY, SVGAGI. V was shortened by 3 bases and J by 4 bases, with 10 bases between the two germline ends. The CDR3 spans 14 residues. CDR3 coding DNA: TGTGCCAGCAGTTATGAGAGAGATAATCAGCCCCAGCATTTT. Its protein is CASSYERDNQPQHF.

This clonotype was recorded at least ten times. The chain has TRBV18 and TRBJ2-3; unclear D gene. The CDR3 is 16 amino acids. V lost 0 bases to trimming and J lost 4 bases, with 14 bases between them. Germline lookup yields CDR1 KGHSH and CDR2 LQKENI. CDR3 sequence: CASSPPSVAASDTQYF. Written as DNA, the CDR3 is TGTGCCAGCTCACCACCTTCCGTGGCTGCCTCAGATACGCAGTATTTT.

J is TRBJ2-7 and V is TRBV20-1, with a weak D call TRBD2 (5 bases). V was clipped by 3 bases and J by 5 bases, with 14 bases between them. The CDR3 covers 13 residues. Germline V gene sequence: CDR1 DFQATT, CDR2 SNEGSKA (reference sequence). The CDR3 is CSARTTSRNEQYF. Here the CDR3 DNA reads TGCAGTGCTAGGACTACCAGCAGGAACGAGCAGTACTTC.

This clonotype has at least ten counts. This rearrangement joins TRBV6-2 or TRBV6-3 to TRBJ1-1, with D hard to call. The germline V and J ends were trimmed by 2 bases and 0 bases, with 10 bases remaining between them. The CDR3 consists of 15 residues. Germline-derived CDR1 and CDR2 are MNHEY and SVGEGT. The CDR3: CASSYPTVMNTEAFF. As DNA, the CDR3 is TGTGCCAGCAGTTACCCGACGGTAATGAACACTGAAGCTTTCTTT.

There are many counts of this clonotype. This chain uses TRBV20-1 with TRBJ2-7, with a weak D call TRBD2 (6 bases). The CDR3 is made up of 14 amino acids. Trimming took 6 bases from V and 5 from J, leaving 20 bases between them. Germline V gene lookup returns CDR1 DFQATT and CDR2 SNEGSKA (reference sequence). As DNA, the CDR3 is TGCAGTGCCCCCGGGGGAGCCTCGCACGACGAGCAGTACTTC. It specifies CSAPGGASHDEQYF.